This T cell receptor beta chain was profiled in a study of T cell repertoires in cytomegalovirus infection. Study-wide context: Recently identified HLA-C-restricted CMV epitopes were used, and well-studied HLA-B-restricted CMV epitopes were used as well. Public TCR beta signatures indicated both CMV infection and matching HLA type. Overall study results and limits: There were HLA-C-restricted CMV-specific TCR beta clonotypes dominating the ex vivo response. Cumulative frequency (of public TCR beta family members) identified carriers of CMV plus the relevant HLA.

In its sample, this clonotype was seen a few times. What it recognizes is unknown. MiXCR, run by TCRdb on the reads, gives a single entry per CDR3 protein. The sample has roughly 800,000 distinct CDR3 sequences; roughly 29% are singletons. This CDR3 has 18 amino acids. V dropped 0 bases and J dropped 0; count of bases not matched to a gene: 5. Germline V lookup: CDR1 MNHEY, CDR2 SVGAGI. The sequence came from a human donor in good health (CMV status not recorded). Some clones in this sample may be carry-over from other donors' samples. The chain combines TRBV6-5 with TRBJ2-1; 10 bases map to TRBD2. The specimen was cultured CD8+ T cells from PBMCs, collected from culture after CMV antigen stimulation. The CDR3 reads CASSYSSGGPSSYNEQFF. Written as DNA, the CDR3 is TGTGCCAGCAGTTACTCTAGCGGGGGGCCGAGCTCCTACAATGAGCAGTTCTTC.